Listed below are T cell receptor beta chains from one sample, sequenced in a study of blood T cell repertoires in COVID-19. Generated by immunoSEQ multiplex PCR, the TCRdb table keeps only in-frame clones and is missing some. The sample lists 250,000 to 300,000 clones, around nine tenths seen once, with roughly 1.8% in the top ten. The sample was peripheral blood. These receptors were obtained from a man aged 25-45 years with active or convalescent COVID-19. The CDR3 runs from the conserved cysteine through the conserved F or W. The D gene is left open where the match is weak. Only some rows state a clone size, as once, few, many or a class for expanded clones.

v_call	d_call	j_call	clone_size	cdr3_nt	cdr3_aa
TRBV29-1	TRBD1	TRBJ1-2	-	TGCAGCGCCGGACAGGGACGGCTTGGCGGCTACACCTTC	CSAGQGRLGGYTF
TRBV7-2	-	TRBJ2-7	-	TGTGCCAGCAGCTACACCCAGGGGACCTACGAGCAGTACTTC	CASSYTQGTYEQYF
TRBV20-1	-	TRBJ2-7	-	TGCAGTGCCGGAGACTACGAGCAGTACTTC	CSAGDYEQYF
TRBV7-9	-	TRBJ2-3	-	TGTGCCAGCAGCTTATCTAGCACAGATACGCAGTATTTT	CASSLSSTDTQYF
TRBV29-1	TRBD1	TRBJ1-2	-	TGCAGCGTTTCAGATACAGGGGGTATTAACTATGGCTACACCTTC	CSVSDTGGINYGYTF
TRBV27	-	TRBJ2-3	-	TGTGCCAGCAGTTTATTTCCAGGAGGGGCAGCAGATACGCAGTATTTT	CASSLFPGGAADTQYF
TRBV27	-	TRBJ2-7	-	TGTGCCAGCAGTTTATTCCCCCCGGGACTGGAATCCTACGAGCAGTACTTC	CASSLFPPGLESYEQYF
TRBV10-3	TRBD1	TRBJ2-7	once	TGTGCCATCAGACCGGGACAGGGGTGGTTAGGGAGCGAGCAGTACTTC	CAIRPGQGWLGSEQYF
TRBV6-6	-	TRBJ2-1	-	TGTGCCAGCAGTTACGATCTTCCGAGCTACTACAATGAGCAGTTCTTC	CASSYDLPSYYNEQFF
TRBV6-5	-	TRBJ1-1	-	TGTGCCAGCAGTTACTCGGGAGGGAACACTGAAGCTTTCTTT	CASSYSGGNTEAFF
TRBV3-1/TRBV3-2	-	TRBJ2-3	-	TGTGCCAGCAGCGATGATCGGTATCATAGCGGCACAGATACGCAGTATTTT	CASSDDRYHSGTDTQYF
TRBV3-1/TRBV3-2	-	TRBJ1-1	-	TGTGCCAGCAGCCAGATCGAGGAAACTGAAGCTTTCTTT	CASSQIEETEAFF
TRBV11-2	-	TRBJ1-1	-	TGTGCCAGCGCGGGGGGTGGTATCAGTAACACTGAAGCTTTCTTT	CASAGGGISNTEAFF
TRBV4-3	TRBD1	TRBJ1-6	-	TGCGCCAGCAGCCAAAGGGGGCTTGATTCACCCCTCCACTTT	CASSQRGLDSPLHF
TRBV10-3	TRBD1	TRBJ2-7	-	TGTGCCATCAGCCCGGGCCCGACAGGGACCTACGAGCAGTACTTC	CAISPGPTGTYEQYF
TRBV7-3	-	TRBJ1-2	-	TGTGCCAGCAGCTTACTCTCAGGGGCGAAGAATGGCTACACCTTC	CASSLLSGAKNGYTF
TRBV7-3	-	TRBJ1-2	-	TGTGCCAGCACCTCAAAGAGAGAATCCAGGGGCTATGGCTACACCTTC	CASTSKRESRGYGYTF
TRBV5-6	TRBD1	TRBJ1-4	-	TGTGCCAGCAGCTTGGTCGGGACAGCAAAACTGTTTTTT	CASSLVGTAKLFF
TRBV4-3	TRBD2	TRBJ2-3	-	TGCGCCAGCAGCCAATCACTAGCGGGGGGGACCGATACGCAGTATTTT	CASSQSLAGGTDTQYF
TRBV5-1	-	TRBJ1-4	-	TGCGCCAGCAGCTTTGACAGTGATAATGAAAAACTGTTTTTT	CASSFDSDNEKLFF
TRBV5-5	-	TRBJ1-3	-	TGTGCCAGCAGCTTGTTGGTCACGTCCTACCTTGCTTCTTCTGGAAACACCATATATTTT	CASSLLVTSYLASSGNTIYF
TRBV4-1	-	TRBJ1-2	-	TGCGCCAGCAGCCAAATAACCGGGACTGAGAATAACTATGGCTACACCTTC	CASSQITGTENNYGYTF
TRBV6-5	-	TRBJ1-1	-	TGTGCCAGCAGTTGGGAGTTGAACACTGAAGCTTTCTTT	CASSWELNTEAFF
TRBV18	-	TRBJ1-2	-	TGTGCCAGCTCACCAGACGACAGAAACTATGGCTACACCTTC	CASSPDDRNYGYTF
TRBV10-3	TRBD2	TRBJ2-5	-	TGTGCCATCAGGAAGACTAGCGGGGGGGAAGAGACCCAGTACTTC	CAIRKTSGGEETQYF
TRBV5-1	TRBD2	TRBJ2-1	-	TGCGCCAGCAGTAGGTCTAGCGGGGATACCTACAATGAGCAGTTCTTC	CASSRSSGDTYNEQFF
TRBV19	-	TRBJ2-7	-	TGTGCCAGTAGTATTGGGGGGGCGGCCTACGAGCAGTACTTC	CASSIGGAAYEQYF
TRBV18	-	TRBJ1-4	once	TGTGCCAGCTCACCGACAGCAACTAATGAAAAACTGTTTTTT	CASSPTATNEKLFF
TRBV18	TRBD1	TRBJ1-3	-	TGTGCCAGCTCACCAAGGCAGGGGGACTCTGGAAACACCATATATTTT	CASSPRQGDSGNTIYF
TRBV14	-	TRBJ1-1	few	TGTGCCAGCAGCAAGTACAGGGCCGAAGAAGCTTTCTTT	CASSKYRAEEAFF
TRBV7-9	TRBD1	TRBJ1-2	-	TGTGCCAGCAGCTTACCCCGGGACAGGAAAGTTTATGGCTACACCTTC	CASSLPRDRKVYGYTF
TRBV21-1	-	TRBJ1-5	-	TGTGCCAGCAGCAAACTCGGCAGGGGGCGGAATCAGCCCCAGCATTTT	CASSKLGRGRNQPQHF
TRBV5-1	TRBD1	TRBJ1-6	-	TGCGCCAGCAGCTTGGCAGGGGGCAGGTATAATTCACCCCTCCACTTT	CASSLAGGRYNSPLHF
TRBV19	-	TRBJ1-2	-	TGTGCCAGTAGCGCCTACGGGCTGGGAGACGGCTACACCTTC	CASSAYGLGDGYTF
TRBV9	TRBD1	TRBJ1-6	once	TGTGCCAGCAGCTCGCCAGGGGGACCTAATACTCGTTCACCCCTCCACTTT	CASSSPGGPNTRSPLHF
TRBV15	-	TRBJ1-2	-	TGTGCCACCAGCAGAGATCGGGCAGGGGAAAACTATGGCTACACCTTC	CATSRDRAGENYGYTF
TRBV9	TRBD1	TRBJ2-3	-	TGTGCCAGCAGCGTGCAGGGGGCCGATACGCAGTATTTT	CASSVQGADTQYF
TRBV27	-	TRBJ1-5	-	TGTGCCAGCAGTTTTAGGAGGGAAGGGGCCCAGCATTTT	CASSFRREGAQHF
TRBV7-7	-	TRBJ1-2	-	TGTGCCAGCAGCTTAGCCACTCTCTTTTATGGCTACACCTTC	CASSLATLFYGYTF
TRBV7-9	-	TRBJ2-2	-	TGTGCCAGCAGCCGGTTAGGGGCGAACACCGGGGAGCTGTTTTTT	CASSRLGANTGELFF
TRBV7-2	TRBD1	TRBJ2-3	-	TGTGCCAGCGGACCGCAGACAGGGAGCACAGATACGCAGTATTTT	CASGPQTGSTDTQYF
TRBV30	-	TRBJ1-2	once	TGTGCCTGGAAACTCGGAGTTAACTATGGCTACACCTTC	CAWKLGVNYGYTF
TRBV19	-	TRBJ1-2	few	TGTGCCAGTAGCCACTACCTTCAAGAATGGGATGGCTACACCTTC	CASSHYLQEWDGYTF
TRBV6-2/TRBV6-3	TRBD1	TRBJ1-3	-	TGTGCCAGCAGCCTGGGCCGACAGGGCCTTGGAAACACCATATATTTT	CASSLGRQGLGNTIYF
TRBV7-2	TRBD2	TRBJ2-1	-	TGTGCCAGCAGCAAAACTAGCGGACTCTACAATGAGCAGTTCTTC	CASSKTSGLYNEQFF
TRBV4-1	TRBD1	TRBJ2-7	-	TGCGCCAGCAGCCAAGAGTGGTTACAGGGGTATAGTGTCGGCTCCTACGAGCAGTACTTC	CASSQEWLQGYSVGSYEQYF
TRBV14	-	TRBJ2-2	-	TGTGCCAGCAGCCAAGATTCCCGGAGGGGCGGGGAGCTGTTTTTT	CASSQDSRRGGELFF
TRBV6-5	-	TRBJ1-1	-	TGTGCCAGCAGTTTACTTGGGGGGTTGAACACTGAAGCTTTCTTT	CASSLLGGLNTEAFF
TRBV7-9	TRBD2	TRBJ2-1	-	TGTGCCAGCACCACATCGGGGGGGTCGAATGAGCAGTTCTTC	CASTTSGGSNEQFF
TRBV5-6	TRBD1	TRBJ2-7	-	TGTGCCAGCAGCTGGAGGGGGACAGGATACTTGGAGCAGTACTTC	CASSWRGTGYLEQYF